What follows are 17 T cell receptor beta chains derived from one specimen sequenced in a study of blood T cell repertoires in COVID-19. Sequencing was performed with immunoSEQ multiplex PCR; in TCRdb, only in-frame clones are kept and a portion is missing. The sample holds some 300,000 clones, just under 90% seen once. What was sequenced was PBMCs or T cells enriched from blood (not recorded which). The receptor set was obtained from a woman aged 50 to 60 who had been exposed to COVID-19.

In DNA form, the CDR3 reads TGTGCCAGCAGCCCGGGACTACTAAGCTCCTACGAGCAGTACTTC. Its translation is CASSPGLLSSYEQYF. The chain couples TRBV5-6 to TRBJ2-7; 7 bases map to TRBD2. Germline V gives CDR1 SGHDT, CDR2 YYEEEE. This CDR3 is 15 amino acids long. V gave up 4 bases and J gave up 0 bases; unmatched junction bases: 7.

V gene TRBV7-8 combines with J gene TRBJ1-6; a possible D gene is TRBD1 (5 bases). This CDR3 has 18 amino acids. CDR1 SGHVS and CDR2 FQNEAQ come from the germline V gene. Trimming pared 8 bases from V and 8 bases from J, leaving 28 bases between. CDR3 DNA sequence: TGTGCCAGCGCCTTGGGGTACTCGCTTAGGGTAGGGGATTCACCCCTCCACTTT. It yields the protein CASALGYSLRVGDSPLHF.

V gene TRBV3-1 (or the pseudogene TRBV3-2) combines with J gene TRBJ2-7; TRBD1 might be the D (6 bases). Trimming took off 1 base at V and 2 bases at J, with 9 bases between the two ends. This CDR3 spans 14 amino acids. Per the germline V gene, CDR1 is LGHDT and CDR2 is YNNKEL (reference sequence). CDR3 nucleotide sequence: TGTGCCAGCAGCCAAGCGGACAGCGCCTACGAGCAGTACTTC. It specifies CASSQADSAYEQYF.

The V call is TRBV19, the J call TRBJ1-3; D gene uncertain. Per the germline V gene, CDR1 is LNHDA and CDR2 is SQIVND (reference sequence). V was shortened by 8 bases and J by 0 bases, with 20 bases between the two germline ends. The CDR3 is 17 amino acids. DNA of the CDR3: TGTGCCAGTCAGGCATATGAAGTGACGAGCTCTGGAAACACCATATATTTT. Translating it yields CASQAYEVTSSGNTIYF.

The CDR3 protein is CASSFQVGTNEKLFF. The CDR3 nucleotides are TGTGCCAGCAGCTTCCAGGTTGGAACTAATGAAAAACTGTTTTTT. The genes are TRBV5-5 and TRBJ1-4; D remains unclear. The CDR3 runs to 15 residues. Trimming removed 2 bases at V and 1 base at J, with 9 bases between. CDR1 and CDR2 (germline): SGHKS, YYEKEE (reference sequence).

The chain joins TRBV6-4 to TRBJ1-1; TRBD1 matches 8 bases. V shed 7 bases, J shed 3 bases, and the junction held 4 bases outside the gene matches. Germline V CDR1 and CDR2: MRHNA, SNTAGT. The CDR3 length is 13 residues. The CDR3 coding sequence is TGTGCCAGCACCAGGGGGCTGTACACTGAAGCTTTCTTT. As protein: CASTRGLYTEAFF.

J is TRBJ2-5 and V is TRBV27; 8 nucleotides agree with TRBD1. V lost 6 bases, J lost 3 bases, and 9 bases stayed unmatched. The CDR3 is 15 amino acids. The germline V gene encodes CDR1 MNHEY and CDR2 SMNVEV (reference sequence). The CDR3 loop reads CASRHRGTSEETQYF. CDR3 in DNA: TGTGCCAGCAGACACAGGGGGACGTCTGAAGAGACCCAGTACTTC.

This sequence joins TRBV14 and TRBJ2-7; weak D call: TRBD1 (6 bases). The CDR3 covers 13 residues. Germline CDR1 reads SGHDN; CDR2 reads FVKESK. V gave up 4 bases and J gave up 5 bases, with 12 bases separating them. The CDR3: CASSPHPGDEQYF. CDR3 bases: TGTGCCAGCAGCCCACACCCAGGGGACGAGCAGTACTTC.

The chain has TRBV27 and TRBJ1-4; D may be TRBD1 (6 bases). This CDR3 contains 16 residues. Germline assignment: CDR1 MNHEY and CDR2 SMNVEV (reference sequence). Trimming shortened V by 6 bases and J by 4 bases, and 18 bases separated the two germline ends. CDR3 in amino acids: CASSPSAGAVNEKLFF. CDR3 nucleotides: TGTGCCAGCAGCCCATCGGCGGGGGCAGTTAATGAAAAACTGTTTTTT.

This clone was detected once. The CDR3 reads CASSLGSGVGNEKLFF. The CDR3 DNA reads as TGCGCCAGCAGCTTGGGATCGGGGGTTGGGAATGAAAAACTGTTTTTT. This chain joins TRBV5-1 and TRBJ1-4; D is perhaps TRBD1 (5 bases). The CDR3 length is 16 residues. Germline CDR1 is SGHRS and CDR2 is YFSETQ. V lost 0 bases, J lost 5 bases, and 14 bases lay in between. Combining the CDR3 with reference TRBV5-1 and TRBJ1-4 gives the whole variable domain KAGVTQTPRYLIKTRGQQVTLSCSPISGHRSVSWYQQTPGQGLQFLFEYFSETQRNKGNFPGRFSGRQFSNSRSEMNVSTLELGDSALYLCASSLGSGVGNEKLFFGSGTQLSVL.

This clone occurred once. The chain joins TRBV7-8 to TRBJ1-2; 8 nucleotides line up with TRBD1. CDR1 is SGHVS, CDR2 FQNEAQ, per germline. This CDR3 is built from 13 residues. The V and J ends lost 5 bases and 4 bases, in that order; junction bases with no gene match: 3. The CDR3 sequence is CASSPGGGYGYTF. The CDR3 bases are TGTGCCAGCAGCCCAGGGGGCGGCTATGGCTACACCTTC.

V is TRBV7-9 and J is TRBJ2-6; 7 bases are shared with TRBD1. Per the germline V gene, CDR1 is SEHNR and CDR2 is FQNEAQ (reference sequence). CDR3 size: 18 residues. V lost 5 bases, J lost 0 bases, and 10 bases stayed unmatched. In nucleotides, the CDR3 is TGTGCCAGCAGCCCCCCGGGACAGATGTACTCTGGGGCCAACGTCCTGACTTTC. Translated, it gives CASSPPGQMYSGANVLTF. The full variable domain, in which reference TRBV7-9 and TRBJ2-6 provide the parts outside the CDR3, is DTGVSQNPRHKITKRGQNVTFRCDPISEHNRLYWYRQTLGQGPEFLTYFQNEAQLEKSRLLSDRFSAERPKGSFSTLEIQRTEQGDSAMYLCASSPPGQMYSGANVLTFGAGSRLTVL.

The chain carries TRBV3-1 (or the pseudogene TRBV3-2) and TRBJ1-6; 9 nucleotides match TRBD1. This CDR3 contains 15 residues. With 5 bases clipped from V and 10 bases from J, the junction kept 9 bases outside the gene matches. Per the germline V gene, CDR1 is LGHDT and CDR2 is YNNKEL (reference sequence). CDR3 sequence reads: CASSGRTGVGSPLHF. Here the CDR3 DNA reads TGTGCCAGCAGCGGAAGGACAGGGGTAGGATCACCCCTCCACTTT.

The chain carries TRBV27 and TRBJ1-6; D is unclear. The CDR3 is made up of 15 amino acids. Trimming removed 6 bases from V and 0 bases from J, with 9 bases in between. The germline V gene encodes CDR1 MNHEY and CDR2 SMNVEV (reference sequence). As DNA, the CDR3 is TGTGCCAGCAGAAAAACTTACTCCTATAATTCACCCCTCCACTTT. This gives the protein CASRKTYSYNSPLHF.

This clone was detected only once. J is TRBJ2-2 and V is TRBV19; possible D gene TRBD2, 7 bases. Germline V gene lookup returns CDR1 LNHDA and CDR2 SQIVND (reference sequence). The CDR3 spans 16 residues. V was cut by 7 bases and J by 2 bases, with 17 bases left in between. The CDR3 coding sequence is TGTGCCAGTACCCTGGGGGGGACAATCAACACCGGGGAGCTGTTTTTT. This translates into CASTLGGTINTGELFF.

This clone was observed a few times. CDR3 DNA: TGTGCCAGCAGTAAGAGGTTCAGGGGACCAACTAATGAAAAACTGTTTTTT. As protein: CASSKRFRGPTNEKLFF. V and J are TRBV2 and TRBJ1-4, with D possibly matching TRBD1 (6 bases). Per the germline V gene, CDR1 is SNHLY and CDR2 is FYNNEI. V was clipped by 5 bases and J by 0 bases, with 16 bases between them. The CDR3 runs 17 residues.

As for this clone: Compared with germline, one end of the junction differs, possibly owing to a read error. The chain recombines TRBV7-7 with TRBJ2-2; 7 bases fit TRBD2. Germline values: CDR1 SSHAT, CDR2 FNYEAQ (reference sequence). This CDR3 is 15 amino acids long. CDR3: CASSPGLGPVRELFF. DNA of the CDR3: TGTGCTAGCAGCCCAGGACTAGGTCCAGTCAGGGAGCTGTTTTTT.